The TCR beta chain described here comes from a study of molecular identifiers for immune sequencing clone quantification. TCRdb reprocessed the PCR reads via MiXCR and lists one record per CDR3 protein. This table holds around 82,000 distinct CDR3 sequences, about 20% found once. This clonotype was seen many times. The CDR3 has 12 amino acids. Germline CDR1 SQVTM, CDR2 ANQGSEA. The V and J ends lost 6 bases and 6 bases respectively, with 14 bases between them. The TCR was taken from a human donor in good health. Some libraries in this study had Jurkat cell RNA spiked in. Sequencing used naive CD8+ T cells from blood, with Jurkat cell RNA spiked in. The subset denotes: FACS-sorted CD8+CD4-CCR7+CD45RA+ naive T cells. The rearrangement links TRBV29-1 to TRBJ1-1, with D tentatively TRBD1 (5 bases). CDR3: CSVVGDWAEAFF. The CDR3 nucleotides read TGCAGCGTCGTAGGGGATTGGGCTGAAGCTTTCTTT.